This entry is about one T cell receptor (beta chain). Its specificity is not known. Relative to the germline gene, one junction end is altered; a read error may explain this. This entry belongs to a study of T-cell reconstitution after alpha-beta-depleted transplantation in children. Study-wide results and limits: Reported findings indicate that, about two months after transplant, alpha-beta T cells came from several hundred expanded clones, which were derived from non-depleted graft cells. Fresh T-cell production supplied most of the T-cell counts and diversity seen one year after transplant.

The authors prepared the TCRbeta library with unique molecular identifiers. TCRdb reprocessed the PCR reads via MiXCR and lists one record per CDR3 protein. The sample lists approximately 1,000,000 distinct CDR3 sequences, less than 30% occurring once. The V gene's germline CDR1 is SGHTA and CDR2 FQGNSA. CDR3 length equals 14 residues. The origin of this receptor is a boy in the first two years of life who had a stem cell transplant for SCID, so the T cells may come from the graft donor. The genes are TRBV7-2 and TRBJ2-2; D is unclear. This specimen consisted of PBMCs, mostly from graft donor cells, obtained 360 days after TCRalphabeta/CD19-depleted stem cell transplant. CDR3 sequence: CASSFVQNAGELFF. DNA for the CDR3: TGTGCCAGCAGCTTCGTCCAGAACGCCGGGGAGCTGTTTTTT.